This T cell receptor (beta chain) was captured in a study of blood T cell repertoires in COVID-19. Study-wide context: Italy, Spain and the United States were the sources of the convalescent and acute COVID-19 samples.

This CDR3 is built from 14 residues. Germline lookup yields CDR1 MNHEY and CDR2 SVGEGT. J gave up 4 bases and V 6 bases, and 6 bases lay outside the gene matches. This clone was detected a few times. TCRdb's copy holds only in-frame clones and misses some; the assay was immunoSEQ multiplex PCR. Of more than 100,000 clones in the sample, approximately 84% were seen once. Sample: peripheral blood. The chain recombines TRBV6-2 or TRBV6-3 with TRBJ1-5, with TRBD1 matching over 7 bases. The sequence came from a human donor in a cohort sampled during active or convalescent COVID-19. As DNA, the CDR3 is TGTGCCAGCAGCCTGACAGGGACTAATCAGCCCCAGCATTTT. Its translation: CASSLTGTNQPQHF.